This TCR beta chain comes out of a study of regulatory T cells in long-lasting Graves disease. About the research overall: Under 3 months of antithyroid drugs had been taken by newly diagnosed Graves' patients. General study points: Because few samples were included, accuracy may have been lower.

Stated time point: newly diagnosed GD, antithyroid drugs for less than 3 months. PBMC-extracted RNA yielded the TCR library. CDR3 size: 13 residues. The V segment lost 8 bases and the J segment 4 bases; nucleotides outside the gene matches: 8. Per germline, CDR1 GTSNPN and CDR2 SVGIG (reference sequence). Through Arm-PCR of CDR3 regions and iRepertoire HTBI primers, TCR beta libraries were built. A single record per CDR3 protein comes from TCRdb applying MiXCR to the multiplex PCR reads. The table records approximately 400,000 distinct CDR3 sequences, about 15% of them present only once. This clonotype was detected ten times or more. Its specificity is unknown. These data also formed part of another study, on T cells in Graves' hyperthyroidism and ophthalmopathy.

The J gene is TRBJ1-2, the V gene TRBV30, with TRBD1 matching 9 bases. The sample here was peripheral blood mononuclear cells (PBMCs), taken at new diagnosis, from a patient treated with antithyroid drugs. The clonotype originates from a woman in her 40s with Graves disease. CDR3 nucleotide sequence: TGTGCCGGCTACAGGGGGCAGAGCTATGGCTACACCTTC. Protein: CAGYRGQSYGYTF.